What follows are 19 T cell receptor beta chains derived from one specimen sequenced in a study of Graves' ophthalmopathy and Graves' hyperthyroidism. Scientists amplified the TCR beta CDR3 regions from RNA transcripts. The first-round RT-PCR employed HTBI primers together with the Qiagen OneStep RT-PCR kit. A multiplex PCR was then performed as the second round. Using its own MiXCR run on the multiplex PCR reads, TCRdb lists one record per CDR3 protein. The sample includes 150,000 to 200,000 distinct CDR3 sequences, under 40% of them seen just once. Sequencing used peripheral blood. These TCRs come from a woman aged 40 to 55 with Graves' ophthalmopathy.

This clonotype came up many times. The chain uses TRBV28 and TRBJ1-1, with D possibly TRBD1 on 5 matching bases. V gave up 7 bases and J gave up 1 base, with 10 bases separating them. The CDR3 has 13 residues. The germline CDR1 and CDR2 sequences are MDHEN and SYDVKM. The CDR3 nucleotides read TGTGCCAGCACCCCGGACACGAACACTGAAGCTTTCTTT. The encoded protein is CASTPDTNTEAFF.

This clonotype was observed at least ten times. The rearrangement joins TRBV28 to TRBJ2-7; 12 nucleotides match TRBD2. Germline CDR1 is MDHEN and CDR2 is SYDVKM. The V gene end was trimmed by 8 bases and the J gene end by 2 bases; junction bases not matched to a gene: 7. CDR3 length equals 15 residues. CDR3 bases: TGTGCCAGCGCCGAGACTAGCGGGAGAACCTACGAGCAGTACTTC. As protein: CASAETSGRTYEQYF.

This clonotype appeared a single time. The chain couples TRBV12-3 or TRBV12-4 to TRBJ2-7; D not certain. CDR3 length: 13 amino acids. V was pared by 5 bases and J by 4 bases, with 12 bases between. The CDR3 sequence is CASSESAGYEQYF. In nucleotides, the CDR3 is TGTGCCAGCAGTGAGTCGGCTGGATACGAGCAGTACTTC.

This clonotype was counted at least ten times. The V call is TRBV6-1, the J call TRBJ1-6, with D possibly TRBD1 on 6 matching bases. The germline V and J ends were trimmed by 6 bases and 7 bases, with 13 bases remaining between them. This CDR3 is built from 14 residues. Germline CDR1 is MNHNS and CDR2 is SASEGT. In DNA, the CDR3 is TGTGCCAGCAGCCAAACAGGGTACAATTCACCCCTCCACTTT. It specifies CASSQTGYNSPLHF.

This clonotype has a count of ten or more. The chain employs TRBV19 and TRBJ1-3; D unclear. The CDR3 is 16 amino acids. V lost 3 bases and J lost 0, with 12 bases in between. Germline V gene sequence: CDR1 LNHDA, CDR2 SQIVND (reference sequence). The CDR3: CASSIRLGSSGNTIYF. The CDR3 DNA reads as TGTGCCAGTAGTATTCGTTTGGGTAGCTCTGGAAACACCATATATTTT. The complete variable domain, with remaining parts taken from reference TRBV19 and TRBJ1-3, reads DGGITQSPKYLFRKEGQNVTLSCEQNLNHDAMYWYRQDPGQGLRLIYYSQIVNDFQKGDIAEGYSVSREKKESFPLTVTSAQKNPTAFYLCASSIRLGSSGNTIYFGEGSWLTVV.

This clonotype was counted ten times or more. This chain links TRBV2 with TRBJ2-7; no clear D gene. V lost 3 bases, J lost 2 bases, and 11 bases lay in between. The CDR3 runs 14 residues. Germline values: CDR1 SNHLY, CDR2 FYNNEI. The CDR3 DNA reads TGTGCCAGCAGTGACGTTGGCAGGACCTACGAGCAGTACTTC. As protein: CASSDVGRTYEQYF.

This clonotype was observed many times. This chain connects TRBV5-1 to TRBJ1-5; the match to TRBD1 covers 7 bases. Per the germline V gene, CDR1 is SGHRS and CDR2 is YFSETQ. With V trimmed by 0 bases and J by 0 bases, 6 bases remained unmatched. CDR3 length: 17 amino acids. The CDR3 region is CASSLDHQGVSNQPQHF. The CDR3 coding sequence is TGCGCCAGCAGCTTGGACCACCAGGGGGTTAGCAATCAGCCCCAGCATTTT.

This clonotype was recorded at least ten times. V and J are TRBV20-1 and TRBJ1-1; D not certain. Germline assignment: CDR1 DFQATT and CDR2 SNEGSKA (reference sequence). Trimming left V 6 bases short and J 2 bases short, with 16 bases between. CDR3 length: 14 amino acids. CDR3 in DNA: TGCAGTGCCCCCTCCCGACACTTAAACACTGAAGCTTTCTTT. It yields the protein CSAPSRHLNTEAFF.

The gene calls are TRBV7-2 and TRBJ2-5; 9 bases map to TRBD2. Per germline, CDR1 SGHTA and CDR2 FQGNSA. This CDR3 is 14 amino acids long. The V and J ends lost 2 bases and 5 bases, in that order; junction bases with no gene match: 3. CDR3 in amino acids: CASSLRTSVETQYF. Written as DNA, the CDR3 is TGTGCCAGCAGCTTACGGACTAGCGTTGAGACCCAGTACTTC.

The V gene is TRBV7-2, the J gene TRBJ2-5; perhaps TRBD2 as D (5 bases). The CDR3 loop spans 14 amino acids. Deletions cut 5 bases from V and 5 bases from J, with 15 bases between. CDR1 is SGHTA and CDR2 is FQGNSA in the germline V gene. This CDR3 is CASSKQLVGETQYF. Here the CDR3 DNA reads TGTGCCAGCAGCAAGCAACTAGTTGGGGAGACCCAGTACTTC.

The chain employs TRBV6-2 or TRBV6-3 and TRBJ2-2; 9 nucleotides match TRBD2. Germline lookup yields CDR1 MNHEY and CDR2 SVGEGT. This CDR3 is 16 amino acids long. V was clipped by 0 bases and J by 5 bases; unmatched bases: 4. The CDR3 DNA reads TGTGCCAGCAGTTACTCGCTTAGCGGGAGAACCGGGGAGCTGTTTTTT. Translated: CASSYSLSGRTGELFF.

V gene TRBV20-1 combines with J gene TRBJ1-5; D unclear. Germline CDR1 and CDR2: DFQATT and SNEGSKA (reference sequence). V was clipped by 0 bases and J by 4 bases, with 10 bases between them. CDR3 length: 14 residues. The CDR3 loop is CSARDRSGNQPQHF. The CDR3 coding sequence is TGCAGTGCTAGAGATAGGTCAGGTAATCAGCCCCAGCATTTT.

In this sample, this clonotype turned up many times. The chain has TRBV4-1 and TRBJ2-7; D might be TRBD1 (6 bases). Germline CDR1 and CDR2: MGHRA and YSYEKL. Trimming removed 4 bases from V and 3 bases from J, with 19 bases in between. The CDR3 runs to 16 residues. This chain's CDR3 is CASSRANAQGNYEQYF. CDR3 in DNA: TGCGCCAGCAGCCGAGCAAATGCACAGGGAAACTACGAGCAGTACTTC.

The chain carries TRBV6-1 and TRBJ2-7, with TRBD2 matching 12 bases. Germline V gene sequence: CDR1 MNHNS, CDR2 SASEGT. Germline trimming cut 1 base from V and 6 bases from J; bases unmatched to any gene: 4. CDR3 size: 15 residues. The CDR3 DNA reads TGTGCCAGCAGTGAAGGTGCGGGACTAGCGGGCGAGCAGTACTTC. This encodes CASSEGAGLAGEQYF.

In its sample, this clonotype was seen many times. This chain links TRBV27 with TRBJ2-7, with TRBD2 matching over 12 bases. Losses at the gene ends were 1 base for V and 1 base for J; bases not matched to a gene: 5. The germline V gene has CDR1 MNHEY and CDR2 SMNVEV (reference sequence). The CDR3 covers 17 residues. CDR3 in DNA: TGTGCCAGCAGTTTATACCCAGGGACTAGCGGGTCCTACGAGCAGTACTTC. Amino acid sequence: CASSLYPGTSGSYEQYF.

The rearrangement links TRBV27 to TRBJ2-7, with D perhaps TRBD2 (6 bases). This CDR3 contains 15 residues. Germline V gene sequence: CDR1 MNHEY, CDR2 SMNVEV (reference sequence). V was clipped by 5 bases and J by 5 bases, with 19 bases between them. The CDR3, as DNA: TGTGCCAGCAGTCGAAAACTAGGGAGGTTAGACGAGCAGTACTTC. As protein: CASSRKLGRLDEQYF.

This clonotype was detected ten times or more. The V and J genes are TRBV20-1 and TRBJ1-5; D gene uncertain. The CDR3 contains 13 residues. Germline V lookup: CDR1 DFQATT, CDR2 SNEGSKA (reference sequence). Trimming stripped 6 bases from V and 4 bases from J, with 13 bases between. CDR3 DNA: TGCAGTGCCGAACTTGAGTTGAATCAGCCCCAGCATTTT. It is translated as CSAELELNQPQHF.

DNA of the CDR3: TGTGCCAGCAAGAGGGCGGTACTCTCTGGGGCCAACGTCCTGACTTTC. It specifies CASKRAVLSGANVLTF. The chain joins TRBV6-2 or TRBV6-3 to TRBJ2-6; D may be TRBD2 (5 bases). Germline V CDR1 and CDR2: MNHEY, SVGEGT. The CDR3 has 16 amino acids. The V end was cut by 7 bases, the J end by 0 bases, with 13 bases between.

This clonotype was observed many times. The V and J genes are TRBV12-3 or TRBV12-4 and TRBJ1-2; maybe TRBD1 (5 bases). The length of the CDR3 is 14 residues. Trimming cost V 2 bases and J 8 bases, with 15 bases left between them. CDR3 sequence reads: CASSLRAVGAGYTF. The CDR3, as DNA: TGTGCCAGCAGTTTACGGGCGGTCGGGGCAGGCTACACCTTC.